These 10 T cell receptor beta chains were sequenced from one sample in a study of blood T cell repertoires in COVID-19. The protocol was immunoSEQ multiplex PCR, while the TCRdb copy is restricted to in-frame clones and leaves out a portion. The sample consists of about 330,000 clones, under 95% of them appearing once. What was sequenced was PBMCs or T cells enriched from blood (not recorded which). Source of these receptors: a woman aged 25 to 39 who had recovered from COVID-19.

This sequence joins TRBV10-3 and TRBJ1-6; D may be TRBD1 (6 bases). Germline CDR1 is ENHRY and CDR2 is SYGVKD. V lost 4 bases and J 10 bases, leaving 11 bases between the germline ends. CDR3 length: 13 amino acids. The CDR3 region is CAISGGLRSPLHF. Written as DNA, the CDR3 is TGTGCCATCAGTGGGGGGCTAAGGTCACCCCTCCACTTT.

The chain employs TRBV28 and TRBJ2-4; D might be TRBD2 (6 bases). CDR3 length equals 21 residues. Germline assignment: CDR1 MDHEN and CDR2 SYDVKM. Trimming left V 6 bases short and J 0 bases short, with 30 bases between. CDR3 sequence: CASRKISGWTEGTLAKNIQYF. The CDR3, as DNA: TGTGCCAGCAGAAAAATATCGGGCTGGACGGAGGGGACTCTAGCCAAAAACATTCAGTACTTC.

The V gene is TRBV6-2 or TRBV6-3, the J gene TRBJ1-1, with 8 bases aligning to TRBD1. Germline values: CDR1 MNHEY, CDR2 SVGEGT. The trim removed 0 bases at V and 3 bases at J, leaving 3 bases unmatched. This CDR3 contains 15 residues. Here the CDR3 reads CASSYSRQGYTEAFF. The CDR3 DNA reads as TGTGCCAGCAGTTACTCGAGACAGGGGTACACTGAAGCTTTCTTT.

The genes are TRBV28 and TRBJ2-3, with 11 bases lining up with TRBD2. The CDR3 is made up of 16 amino acids. The V gene end was trimmed by 8 bases and the J gene end by 3 bases; junction bases not matched to a gene: 10. CDR1 MDHEN and CDR2 SYDVKM come from the germline V gene. Written as DNA, the CDR3 is TGTGCCAGCGGCCGACGGGCTAGCGGGAGGACAGATACGCAGTATTTT. Its translation is CASGRRASGRTDTQYF.

The chain joins TRBV28 to TRBJ1-1; D unresolved. Between the trimmed V and J ends, which lost 2 bases and 5 bases, there was a span of 6 bases. This CDR3 contains 12 residues. Germline V CDR1 and CDR2: MDHEN, SYDVKM. The CDR3 DNA sequence: TGTGCCAGCAGTTTAGGCCCAACTGAAGCTTTCTTT. The encoded protein is CASSLGPTEAFF.

V usage is TRBV25-1 and J usage is TRBJ2-1; D might be TRBD1 (6 bases). V was cut by 3 bases and J by 4 bases, with 19 bases left in between. CDR1 and CDR2 from the germline V gene are MGHDK and SYGVNS. The CDR3 is made up of 17 amino acids. CDR3 loop: CASSDSERGFGYNEQFF. In DNA, the CDR3 is TGTGCCAGCAGTGATTCTGAGAGGGGGTTTGGTTACAATGAGCAGTTCTTC.

This clone was counted a single time. V usage is TRBV15 and J usage is TRBJ2-7; TRBD2 is a possible D gene (6 bases). CDR3 length: 15 amino acids. V shed 0 bases and J shed 3 bases, with 12 bases lying between them. Germline V lookup: CDR1 LNHNV, CDR2 YYDKDF (reference sequence). CDR3 amino acids: CATSRDRDSYYEQYF. CDR3 nucleotide sequence: TGTGCCACCAGCAGAGATCGGGACTCCTACTACGAGCAGTACTTC.

The V and J genes are TRBV5-6 and TRBJ2-3, with D possibly matching TRBD1 (6 bases). CDR3 length: 12 amino acids. The V gene lost 6 bases and the J gene lost 7 bases, with 12 bases spanning the gap. The germline V gene has CDR1 SGHDT and CDR2 YYEEEE. This CDR3 reads CASNAGVNTQYF. As DNA, the CDR3 is TGTGCCAGCAACGCAGGGGTAAATACGCAGTATTTT.

The rearrangement uses TRBV7-9 and TRBJ2-1; 8 bases align to TRBD2. From germline, CDR1 is SEHNR and CDR2 FQNEAQ (reference sequence). The CDR3 is made up of 15 amino acids. The trim removed 5 bases at V and 5 bases at J, leaving 8 bases unmatched. DNA of the CDR3: TGTGCCAGCAGCATCATTACGGGAGGGAACAATGAGCAGTTCTTC. Its protein is CASSIITGGNNEQFF. The full variable domain, its missing parts supplied by reference TRBV7-9 and TRBJ2-1, is DTGVSQNPRHKITKRGQNVTFRCDPISEHNRLYWYRQTLGQGPEFLTYFQNEAQLEKSRLLSDRFSAERPKGSFSTLEIQRTEQGDSAMYLCASSIITGGNNEQFFGPGTRLTVL.

This clone was recorded only once. V is TRBV18 and J is TRBJ2-3; TRBD2 aligns across 10 bases. V dropped 2 bases and J dropped 3; count of bases not matched to a gene: 5. The CDR3 spans 16 residues. The germline gives CDR1 KGHSH, CDR2 LQKENI. The CDR3 reads CASSPLASGGTDTQYF. DNA for the CDR3: TGTGCCAGCTCACCATTGGCTAGCGGGGGAACAGATACGCAGTATTTT.